The 9 T cell receptor beta chains below come from one sample, sequenced in a study of cytomegalovirus exposure and HLA in healthy donors (dated by TCRdb to about 2017). The method was the immunoSEQ multiplex PCR assay. For the multiplex PCR, a mixture combining 60 forward primers for TCR Vbeta segments and 13 reverse primers for TCR Jbeta segments was used. Here the immuneACCESS table is served through TCRdb, limited to in-frame sequences with V and J called. Missing clones are a known gap in these copies; in checked studies unresolved V genes cover under half, and the rest lacks a known reason. The sample table on file contains over 110,000 clones. In total, the top ten clones hold 0.9% to 1% of the sample. The sample consisted of PBMCs. The origin of the receptors is a male donor in good health and CMV-seronegative.

The chain couples TRBV7-3 to TRBJ1-6, with 10 bases matching TRBD1. The CDR3 loop spans 15 amino acids. After removal of 1 base from V and 7 bases from J, the junction contained 1 base not matched to a gene. Per germline, CDR1 SGHTA and CDR2 FQGTGA. This chain's CDR3 is CASSLMGQGNSPLHF. The CDR3 DNA is TGTGCCAGCAGCTTAATGGGACAGGGGAATTCACCCCTCCACTTT. Variable domain in full (rest from reference TRBV7-3 and TRBJ1-6): GAGVSQTPSNKVTEKGKYVELRCDPISGHTALYWYRQSLGQGPEFLIYFQGTGAADDSGLPNDRFFAVRPEGSVSTLKIQRTERGDSAVYLCASSLMGQGNSPLHFGNGTRLTVT.

The chain couples TRBV10-3 to TRBJ1-2, with 8 bases lining up with TRBD1. The CDR3 is 13 amino acids. J was trimmed by 7 bases and V by 6 bases; bases with no gene match: 7. The germline V gene has CDR1 ENHRY and CDR2 SYGVKD. The CDR3 DNA sequence: TGTGCCATCAGGACAGGGGAGGCTAGTGGCTACACCTTC. Translating it yields CAIRTGEASGYTF.

The J gene is TRBJ1-2, the V gene TRBV19, with a weak D call TRBD1 (6 bases). With 7 bases removed from V and 3 bases from J, the gap between germline ends came to 21 bases. The CDR3 is 16 residues long. Germline loops: CDR1 LNHDA, CDR2 SQIVND (reference sequence). This CDR3 reads CASKNTGQMVDYGYTF. CDR3 in DNA: TGTGCCAGTAAAAATACAGGGCAAATGGTGGACTATGGCTACACCTTC.

V usage is TRBV10-2 and J usage is TRBJ2-1; 8 positions agree with TRBD2. V lost 11 bases and J lost 6; bases outside the gene matches: 6. Germline V gene data show CDR1 as WSHSY and CDR2 as SAAADI. There are 12 residues in the CDR3. CDR3 sequence (DNA): TGCGCCTCGGGAGGGCCGATCAATGAGCAGTTCTTC. As protein: CASGGPINEQFF.

This chain connects TRBV19 to TRBJ2-1, with TRBD1 matching 7 bases. The CDR3 totals 13 residues. From germline, CDR1 is LNHDA and CDR2 SQIVND (reference sequence). The V segment lost 7 bases and the J segment 8 bases; nucleotides outside the gene matches: 8. CDR3 region: CASNTGVRDEQFF. For the CDR3, the DNA is TGTGCCAGTAATACAGGGGTTCGGGATGAGCAGTTCTTC. Together with reference TRBV19 and TRBJ2-1, the CDR3 gives the full variable domain: DGGITQSPKYLFRKEGQNVTLSCEQNLNHDAMYWYRQDPGQGLRLIYYSQIVNDFQKGDIAEGYSVSREKKESFPLTVTSAQKNPTAFYLCASNTGVRDEQFFGPGTRLTVL.

The V gene is TRBV6-5, the J gene TRBJ1-1, with a possible D match to TRBD1 (5 bases). Trimming removed 10 bases from V and 10 bases from J, with 19 bases in between. There are 12 residues in the CDR3. Germline V gene data show CDR1 as MNHEY and CDR2 as SVGAGI. The CDR3 sequence is CATSPSGRGAFF. DNA of the CDR3: TGTGCCACCAGCCCCTCAGGGCGCGGAGCTTTCTTT.

This chain uses TRBV6-5 with TRBJ2-6, with D possibly TRBD1 on 5 matching bases. The germline CDR1 and CDR2 sequences are MNHEY and SVGAGI. Trimming removed 6 bases from V and 3 bases from J, with 9 bases in between. The CDR3 is made up of 14 amino acids. The CDR3 reads CASRTRDGANVLTF. The CDR3 DNA reads as TGTGCCAGCAGAACCAGGGATGGGGCCAACGTCCTGACTTTC.

The chain recombines TRBV6-5 with TRBJ2-7, with D hard to call. Trimming left V 9 bases short and J 3 bases short, with 12 bases between. The CDR3 runs 12 residues. Germline CDR1 reads MNHEY; CDR2 reads SVGAGI. CDR3 region: CASSRSGYEQYF. The CDR3 DNA reads as TGTGCCAGTTCCCGATCGGGCTACGAGCAGTACTTC.

The genes are TRBV6-5 and TRBJ2-1, with TRBD2 identical over 9 bases. Germline CDR1 is MNHEY and CDR2 is SVGAGI. The length of the CDR3 is 16 residues. The V gene end was trimmed by 4 bases and the J gene end by 5 bases; junction bases not matched to a gene: 9. The CDR3 loop reads CASSWQLLAGDNEQFF. The CDR3, as DNA: TGTGCCAGCAGTTGGCAGCTACTAGCGGGCGACAATGAGCAGTTCTTC.